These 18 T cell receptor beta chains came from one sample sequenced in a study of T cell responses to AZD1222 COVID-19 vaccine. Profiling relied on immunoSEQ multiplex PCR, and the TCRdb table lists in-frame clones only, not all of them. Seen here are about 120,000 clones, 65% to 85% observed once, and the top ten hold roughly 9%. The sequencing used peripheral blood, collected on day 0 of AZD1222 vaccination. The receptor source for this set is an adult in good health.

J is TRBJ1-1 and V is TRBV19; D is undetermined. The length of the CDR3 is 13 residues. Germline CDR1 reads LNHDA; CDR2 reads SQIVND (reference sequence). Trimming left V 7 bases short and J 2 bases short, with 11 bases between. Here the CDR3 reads CASTLQRNTEAFF. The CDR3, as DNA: TGTGCCAGTACTCTCCAGAGAAACACTGAAGCTTTCTTT.

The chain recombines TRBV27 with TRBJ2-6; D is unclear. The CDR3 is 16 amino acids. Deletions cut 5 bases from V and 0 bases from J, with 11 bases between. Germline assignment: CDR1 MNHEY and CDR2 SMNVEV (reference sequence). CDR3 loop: CASSPHFGSGANVLTF. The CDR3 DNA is TGTGCCAGCAGTCCGCATTTCGGCTCTGGGGCCAACGTCCTGACTTTC. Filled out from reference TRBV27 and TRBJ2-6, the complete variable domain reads EAQVTQNPRYLITVTGKKLTVTCSQNMNHEYMSWYRQDPGLGLRQIYYSMNVEVTDKGDVPEGYKVSRKEKRNFPLILESPSPNQTSLYFCASSPHFGSGANVLTFGAGSRLTVL.

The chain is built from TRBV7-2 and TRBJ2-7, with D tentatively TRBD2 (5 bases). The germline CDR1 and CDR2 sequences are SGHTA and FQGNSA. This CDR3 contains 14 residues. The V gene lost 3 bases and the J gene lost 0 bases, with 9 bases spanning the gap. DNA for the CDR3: TGTGCCAGCAGCTTGGCGGGCTTCTCCTACGAGCAGTACTTC. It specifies CASSLAGFSYEQYF.

As DNA, the CDR3 is TGTGCCAGCAGCTTGGAAGGGCCTGAAGCTTTCTTT. Protein: CASSLEGPEAFF. V is TRBV5-5 and J is TRBJ1-1; the D is unclear. The CDR3 has 12 amino acids. Trimming removed 0 bases from V and 6 bases from J, with 6 bases in between. From germline, CDR1 is SGHKS and CDR2 YYEKEE (reference sequence).

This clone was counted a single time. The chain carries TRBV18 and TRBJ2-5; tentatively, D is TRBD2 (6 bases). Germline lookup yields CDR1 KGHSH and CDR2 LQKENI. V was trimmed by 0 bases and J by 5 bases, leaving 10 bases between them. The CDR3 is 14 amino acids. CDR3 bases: TGTGCCAGCTCACCACCCTACGGGAGTGAGACCCAGTACTTC. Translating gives CASSPPYGSETQYF.

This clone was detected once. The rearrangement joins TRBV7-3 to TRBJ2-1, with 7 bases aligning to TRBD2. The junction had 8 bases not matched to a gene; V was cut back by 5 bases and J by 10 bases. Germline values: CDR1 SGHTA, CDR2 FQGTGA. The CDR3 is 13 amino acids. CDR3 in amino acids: CASSPSGTGEQFF. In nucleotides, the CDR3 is TGTGCCAGCAGCCCCAGCGGGACCGGAGAGCAGTTCTTC.

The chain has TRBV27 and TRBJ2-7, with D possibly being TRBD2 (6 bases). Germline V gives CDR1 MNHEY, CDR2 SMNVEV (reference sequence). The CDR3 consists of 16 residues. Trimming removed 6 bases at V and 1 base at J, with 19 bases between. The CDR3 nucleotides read TGTGCCAGCAGAAGGGGAGGCGATCTGGCGTCCTACGAGCAGTACTTC. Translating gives CASRRGGDLASYEQYF.

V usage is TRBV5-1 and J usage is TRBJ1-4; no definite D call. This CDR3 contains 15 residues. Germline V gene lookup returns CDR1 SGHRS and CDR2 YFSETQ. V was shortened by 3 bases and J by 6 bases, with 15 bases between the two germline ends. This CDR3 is CASSSGPPRDEKLFF. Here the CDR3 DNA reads TGCGCCAGCAGCTCCGGGCCTCCAAGGGATGAAAAACTGTTTTTT.

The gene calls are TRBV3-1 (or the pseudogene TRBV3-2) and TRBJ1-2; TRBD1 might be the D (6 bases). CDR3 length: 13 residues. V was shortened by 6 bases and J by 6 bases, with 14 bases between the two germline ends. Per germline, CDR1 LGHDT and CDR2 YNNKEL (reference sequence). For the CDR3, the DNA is TGTGCCAGCAGACCTCAGGCAGGGGATGGCTACACCTTC. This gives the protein CASRPQAGDGYTF.

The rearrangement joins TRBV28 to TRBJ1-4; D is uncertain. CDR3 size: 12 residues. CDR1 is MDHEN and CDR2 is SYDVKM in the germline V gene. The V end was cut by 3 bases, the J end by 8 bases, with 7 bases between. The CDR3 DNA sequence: TGTGCCAGCAGTTTGATGCAAGAAAAACTGTTTTTT. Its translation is CASSLMQEKLFF.

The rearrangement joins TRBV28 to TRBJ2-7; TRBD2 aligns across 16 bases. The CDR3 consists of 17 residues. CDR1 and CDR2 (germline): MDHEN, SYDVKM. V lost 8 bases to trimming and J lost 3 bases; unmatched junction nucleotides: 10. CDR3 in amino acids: CASRPGLAGGRFYEQYF. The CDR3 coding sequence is TGTGCCAGCCGCCCGGGACTAGCGGGAGGGCGGTTCTACGAGCAGTACTTC.

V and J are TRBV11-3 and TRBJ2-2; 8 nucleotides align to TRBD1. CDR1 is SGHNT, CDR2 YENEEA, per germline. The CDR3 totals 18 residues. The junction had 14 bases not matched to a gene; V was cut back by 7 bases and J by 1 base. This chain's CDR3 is CASTHAGTGTGNTGELFF. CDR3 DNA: TGTGCCAGCACCCATGCCGGGACAGGAACCGGGAACACCGGGGAGCTGTTTTTT.

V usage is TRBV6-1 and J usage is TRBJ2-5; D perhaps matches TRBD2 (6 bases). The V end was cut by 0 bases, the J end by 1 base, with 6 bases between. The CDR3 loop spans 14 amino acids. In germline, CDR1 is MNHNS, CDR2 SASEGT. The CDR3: CASSEAGGQETQYF. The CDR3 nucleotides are TGTGCCAGCAGTGAAGCGGGGGGCCAAGAGACCCAGTACTTC.

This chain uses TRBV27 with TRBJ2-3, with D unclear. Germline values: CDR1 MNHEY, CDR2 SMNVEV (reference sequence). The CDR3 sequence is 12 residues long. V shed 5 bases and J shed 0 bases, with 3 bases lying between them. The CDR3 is CASSRSTDTQYF. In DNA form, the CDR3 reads TGTGCCAGCAGTAGAAGCACAGATACGCAGTATTTT.

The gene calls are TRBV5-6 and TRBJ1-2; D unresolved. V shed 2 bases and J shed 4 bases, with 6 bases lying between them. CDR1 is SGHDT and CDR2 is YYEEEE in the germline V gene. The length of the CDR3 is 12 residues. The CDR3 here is CASSFAPYGYTF. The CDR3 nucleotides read TGTGCCAGCAGCTTCGCCCCCTATGGCTACACCTTC.

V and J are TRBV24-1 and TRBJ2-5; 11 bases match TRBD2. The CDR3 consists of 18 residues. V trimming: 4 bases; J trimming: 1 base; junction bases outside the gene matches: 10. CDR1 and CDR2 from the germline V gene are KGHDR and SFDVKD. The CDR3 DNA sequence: TGTGCCACCAGTGACCCGAAGAAGCTAGCGGGAGGCCAAGAGACCCAGTACTTC. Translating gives CATSDPKKLAGGQETQYF.

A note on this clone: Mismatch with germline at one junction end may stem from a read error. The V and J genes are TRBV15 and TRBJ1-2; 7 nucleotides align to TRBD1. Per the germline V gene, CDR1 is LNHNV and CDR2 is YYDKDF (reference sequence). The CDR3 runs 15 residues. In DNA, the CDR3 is TGTGCCACCAGCCGAGAGACGACAGGGTACTATGGCTACACCTTC. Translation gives CATSRETTGYYGYTF.

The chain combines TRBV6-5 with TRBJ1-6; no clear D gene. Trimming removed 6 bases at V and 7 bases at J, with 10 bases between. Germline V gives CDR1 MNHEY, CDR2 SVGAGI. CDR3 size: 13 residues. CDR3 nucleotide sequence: TGTGCCAGCAGCCGGGCCCTGAATTCACCCCTCCACTTT. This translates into CASSRALNSPLHF.